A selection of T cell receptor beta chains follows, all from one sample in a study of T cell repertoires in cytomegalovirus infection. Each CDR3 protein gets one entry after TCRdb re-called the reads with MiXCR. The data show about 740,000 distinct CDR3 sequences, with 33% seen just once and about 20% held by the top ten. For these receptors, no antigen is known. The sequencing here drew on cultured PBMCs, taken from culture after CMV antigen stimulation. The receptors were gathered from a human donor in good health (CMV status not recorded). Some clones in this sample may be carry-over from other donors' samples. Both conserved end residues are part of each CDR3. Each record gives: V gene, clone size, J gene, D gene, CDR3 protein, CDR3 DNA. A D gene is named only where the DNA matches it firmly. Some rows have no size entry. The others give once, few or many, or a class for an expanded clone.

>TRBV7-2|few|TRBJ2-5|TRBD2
CASSQLGGGWETQYF
TGTGCCAGCAGCCAACTGGGGGGGGGGTGGGAGACCCAGTACTTC
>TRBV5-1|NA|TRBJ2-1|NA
CASSPTPSGVRINEQFF
TGCGCCAGCAGCCCGACCCCGAGCGGAGTAAGGATTAATGAGCAGTTCTTC
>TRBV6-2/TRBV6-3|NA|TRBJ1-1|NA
CASSSRRGMNTEAFF
TGTGCCAGCAGTTCGCGACGGGGTATGAACACTGAAGCTTTCTTT
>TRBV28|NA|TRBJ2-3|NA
CASSMEGGLDTQYF
TGTGCCAGCAGCATGGAGGGGGGGCTTGATACGCAGTATTTT
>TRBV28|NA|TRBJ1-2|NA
CASAGADGVYNYGYTF
TGTGCCAGCGCGGGGGCCGACGGGGTCTATAACTATGGCTACACCTTC
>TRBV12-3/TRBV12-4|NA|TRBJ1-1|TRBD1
CASRGQLNTVAFF
TGTGCCAGCAGGGGACAGCTAAACACTGTAGCTTTCTTT
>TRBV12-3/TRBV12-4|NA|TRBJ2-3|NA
CASSLFRPDTQYF
TGTGCCAGCAGTTTGTTTCGGCCAGATACGCAGTATTTT
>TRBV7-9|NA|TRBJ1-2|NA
CASSPPVNYGYTF
TGTGCCAGCAGCCCACCCGTAAACTATGGCTACACCTTC
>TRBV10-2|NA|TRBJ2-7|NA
CASSGRVGREQYF
TGCGCCAGCAGTGGCAGGGTGGGACGCGAGCAGTACTTC
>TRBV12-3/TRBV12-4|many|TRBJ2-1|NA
CASSLRTYYNEQFF
TGTGCCAGCAGTTTACGGACCTACTACAATGAGCAGTTCTTC
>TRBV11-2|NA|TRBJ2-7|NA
CASSRGPESYEQYF
TGTGCCAGCAGCCGGGGGCCGGAAAGCTACGAGCAGTACTTC
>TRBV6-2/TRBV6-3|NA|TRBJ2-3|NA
CASSLHLTTDTQYF
TGTGCCAGCAGTTTGCACCTCACCACAGATACGCAGTATTTT
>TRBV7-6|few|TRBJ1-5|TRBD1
CASSMGQEGGPQHF
TGTGCCAGCAGCATGGGACAGGAGGGGGGGCCCCAGCATTTT
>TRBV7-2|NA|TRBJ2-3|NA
CASSSQHTDTQYF
TGTGCCAGCAGCTCACAGCACACAGATACGCAGTATTTT
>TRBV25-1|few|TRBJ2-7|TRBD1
CASAGQGAIPAYEQYF
TGTGCCAGCGCGGGGCAGGGGGCCATCCCGGCCTACGAGCAGTACTTC
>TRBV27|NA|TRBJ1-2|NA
CASSLSAPPNCGYTF
TGTGCCAGCAGTTTATCAGCTCCACCTAACTGTGGCTACACCTTC
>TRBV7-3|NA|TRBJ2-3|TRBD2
CASGLLAGDTQYF
TGTGCCAGCGGACTTCTAGCGGGGGATACGCAGTATTTT
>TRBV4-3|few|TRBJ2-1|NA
CASSPRRWYNEQFF
TGCGCCAGCAGTCCCAGGCGTTGGTACAATGAGCAGTTCTTC
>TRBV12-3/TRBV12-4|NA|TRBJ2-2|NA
CASQGDTGELFF
TGTGCCAGCCAAGGGGACACCGGGGAGCTGTTTTTT
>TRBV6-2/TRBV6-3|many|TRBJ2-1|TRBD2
CASSPPPLALRYEQFF
TGTGCCAGCAGTCCCCCCCCACTAGCGCTTCGGTATGAGCAGTTCTTC
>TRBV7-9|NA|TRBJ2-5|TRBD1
CASSLSGGGQETQYF
TGTGCCAGCAGCTTATCAGGGGGCGGCCAAGAGACCCAGTACTTC
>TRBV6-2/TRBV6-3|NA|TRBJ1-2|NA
CASRIDSNYGYTF
TGTGCCAGCAGGATTGACAGTAACTATGGCTACACCTTC
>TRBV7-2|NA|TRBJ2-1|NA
CASGVLHNEQFF
TGTGCCAGCGGTGTACTCCACAATGAGCAGTTCTTC
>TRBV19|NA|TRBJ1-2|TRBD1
CASRGTGEVYGYTF
TGTGCCAGTAGGGGGACAGGGGAAGTCTATGGCTACACCTTC
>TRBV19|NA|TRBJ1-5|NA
CASSYRTQPQHF
TGTGCCAGTAGTTATCGAACTCAGCCCCAGCATTTT
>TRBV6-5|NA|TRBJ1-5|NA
CASSYSWDQPQHF
TGTGCCAGCAGTTACTCGTGGGATCAGCCCCAGCATTTT
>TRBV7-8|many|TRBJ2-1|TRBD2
CASSLSYRDAREVDEQFF
TGTGCCAGCAGCTTATCGTACAGGGATGCGCGGGAGGTGGATGAGCAGTTCTTC
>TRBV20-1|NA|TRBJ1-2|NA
CSARDEAGANYGYTF
TGCAGTGCTAGAGATGAGGCAGGAGCTAACTATGGCTACACCTTC
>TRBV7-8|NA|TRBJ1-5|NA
CASGVQGQPQHF
TGTGCCAGCGGTGTTCAGGGCCAGCCCCAGCATTTT
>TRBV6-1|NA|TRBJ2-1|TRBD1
CATWDRHSSYNEQFF
TGTGCCACCTGGGACAGGCACAGCTCCTACAATGAGCAGTTCTTC
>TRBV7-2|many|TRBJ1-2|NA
CASSYRGNYGYTF
TGTGCCAGCAGCTACCGGGGAAACTATGGCTACACCTTC
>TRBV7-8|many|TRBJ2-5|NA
CASSPGTNQETQYF
TGTGCCAGCAGCCCTGGGACCAACCAAGAGACCCAGTACTTC
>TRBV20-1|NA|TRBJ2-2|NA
CSASALLNTGELFF
TGCAGTGCTAGTGCACTCTTAAACACCGGGGAGCTGTTTTTT
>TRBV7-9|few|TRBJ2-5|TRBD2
CASSLSGGAGGQETQYF
TGTGCCAGCAGCCTCTCCGGTGGGGCGGGGGGCCAAGAGACCCAGTACTTC
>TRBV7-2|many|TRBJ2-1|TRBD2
CASSKLSGSDYNEQFF
TGTGCCAGCAGCAAACTTAGCGGGAGTGACTACAATGAGCAGTTCTTC
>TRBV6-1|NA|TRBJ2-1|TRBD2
CASKLAAYNEQFF
TGTGCCAGCAAACTAGCGGCCTACAATGAGCAGTTCTTC
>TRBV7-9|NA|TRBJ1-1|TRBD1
CASSPPYGQGAGNTEAFF
TGTGCCAGCAGCCCCCCATATGGACAGGGGGCAGGGAACACTGAAGCTTTCTTT
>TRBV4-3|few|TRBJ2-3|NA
CASSQGQLANVDTQYF
TGCGCCAGCAGCCAAGGCCAACTAGCCAACGTTGATACGCAGTATTTT
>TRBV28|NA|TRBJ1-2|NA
CASSWRGTYGYTF
TGTGCCAGCAGTTGGAGGGGTACCTATGGCTACACCTTC
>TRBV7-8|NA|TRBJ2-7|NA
CASRTGGEQYF
TGTGCCAGCAGGACAGGTGGCGAGCAGTACTTC
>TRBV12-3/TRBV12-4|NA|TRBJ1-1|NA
CASSFFSEGSSFF
TGTGCCAGCAGTTTCTTTTCGGAGGGATCGAGTTTCTTT
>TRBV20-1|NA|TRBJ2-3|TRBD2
CSARDGRGGPDTQYF
TGCAGTGCTAGAGATGGGCGGGGGGGCCCGGATACGCAGTATTTT
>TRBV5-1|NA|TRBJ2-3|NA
CASSLEQPGVDTQYF
TGCGCCAGCAGCTTGGAACAACCCGGCGTCGATACGCAGTATTTT
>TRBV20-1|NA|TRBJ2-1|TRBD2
CSASGTSPGYEQFF
TGCAGTGCTAGCGGGACTAGCCCGGGGTATGAGCAGTTCTTC
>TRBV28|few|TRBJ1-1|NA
CASQFTGLNTEAFF
TGTGCCAGTCAATTTACAGGTCTGAACACTGAAGCTTTCTTT
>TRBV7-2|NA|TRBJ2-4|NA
CASRALGGSVDIQYF
TGTGCCAGCAGAGCGCTGGGGGGCAGCGTTGACATTCAGTACTTC
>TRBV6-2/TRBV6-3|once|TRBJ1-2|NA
CASSSPGVNYGYTF
TGTGCCAGCAGTTCACCAGGGGTAAACTATGGCTACACCTTC
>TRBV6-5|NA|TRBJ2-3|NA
CASSYAGLDEDTQYF
TGTGCCAGCAGTTACGCGGGGCTAGACGAAGATACGCAGTATTTT